This TCR beta chain was identified in a study of a mutant IDH1 vaccine in newly diagnosed glioma. Across the whole study: Radiotherapy alone preceded vaccination by 4-6 weeks; alternatively, vaccination started with temozolomide cycles. Treated patients, averaging approximately 40 years, were 62.5% male and roughly 38% female.

With regard to this clone: What it binds is not known.

The time point: week 35, safety follow-up. Each dose of the vaccine consisted of 300 ug of mutant IDH1 20-mer peptide, with topical imiquimod. New WHO grade 3 or 4 IDH1-mutant, ATRX-lost astrocytomas were present in all donors. Only in-frame clones appear in the TCRdb table, and some are missing; sequencing was by immunoSEQ multiplex PCR. The sample records roughly 49,000 clones, roughly 92% being singletons. The CDR3 loop spans 14 amino acids. Germline values: CDR1 LNHDA, CDR2 SQIVND (reference sequence). V lost 3 bases to trimming and J lost 6 bases; unmatched junction nucleotides: 3. This clonotype originated in a man over 45 with glioma. This rearrangement joins TRBV19 to TRBJ1-5; 9 positions agree with TRBD1. Sequenced here: PBMCs, sampled from a glioma patient whose treatment included an IDH1 peptide vaccine. CDR3 amino acids: CASSILTGGQPQHF. CDR3 sequence (DNA): TGTGCCAGTAGTATTTTGACAGGGGGTCAGCCCCAGCATTTT.